The T cell receptor (beta chain) described here comes from a study of blood T cell repertoires in COVID-19 (TCRdb year 2020). Study-wide context: The collaborator samples originated in the United States, Italy and Spain and spanned the acute and convalescent phases of COVID-19. The material from the prospective study consisted of cDNA or gDNA derived from T cells, B-cell-depleted T cells, or PBMCs. Deeply sampled blood TCRbeta repertoires from subjects exposed to, actively infected with, or recovered from COVID-19 were included in the dataset. A freely available public database, intended as a resource for researchers studying the immune response to SARS-CoV-2, is where the repertoires were released. Samples were obtained from the ongoing ImmuneRACE study (first 160 participants) and from some 1,300 subjects provided by 6 global collaborators. A de-identified subject ID, COVID-19 status, age in years and sex were almost always included in the sample metadata. HLA class I and class II types, where available, came from metadata supplied by the sample provider rather than from assay-based typing. Study-wide conclusions, independent of this receptor: How much clinical and demographic metadata was included differed by source and by participant, and the metadata was provided uncurated.

Each collaborating institution followed its own protocols to collect whole blood in K2EDTA tubes. For TCRbeta analysis, collaborators shipped samples as frozen whole blood, isolated PBMCs, or DNA extracted from either of those sample types. Remarks on this clone: Its antigen is currently not known. No qualities accompany the bases; no much larger clone lies one base away.

The immunoSEQ Assay, a bias-controlled multiplex PCR, was used to amplify TCRbeta CDR3 regions from genomic DNA. Turning to the authors' computational methods: The number of nucleated cells in each sample was estimated from the amplification of reference gene primers within the assay. To quantify the absolute abundance of each unique TCRbeta CDR3 rearrangement, sequence reads were collapsed and filtered. For each sample, productive Simpson clonality was calculated as the square root of Simpson's diversity index across productive rearrangements. As stored in TCRdb, this immuneACCESS dataset retains in-frame rearrangements with V and J assigned. A fraction of the clones does not appear; measured against another copy, unresolved V genes explain less than half of the discrepancy, and the remainder lacks a known reason. The DNA was the basis for D and trimming; V, J and clone size are from that table. The sample yields under 250,000 clones; roughly 85% were counted once. The ten largest clones add up to roughly 3% of the sample.

The junction shows trimming of 2 bases on V and 8 bases on J, plus 13 bases between the germline ends. CDR1 SGHNT and CDR2 YYREEE are derived from the germline V gene (reference sequence). The CDR3 spans 13 residues, from the cysteine through the phenylalanine. Left in the record is the CDR3 DNA by itself, 39 bases read in frame from the first base. This sequence uses TRBV5-4 and TRBJ1-1, with a tentative D gene TRBD1 over 5 matching bases. The receptor's source is a man in his late teens or twenties with active or convalescent COVID-19. Sequencing input: peripheral blood. Read as DNA, the sequence is TGTGCCAGCAGCTTCCAGGGCCGCCCCGAAGCTTTCTTT. This encodes CASSFQGRPEAFF.